The 25 T cell receptor beta chains in this list originate from one sample, sequenced in a study of cytomegalovirus exposure and HLA in healthy donors. 13 Jbeta primers and 60 Vbeta primers were used for the PCR. Clones were sequenced by immunoSEQ multiplex PCR, and TCRdb holds only the in-frame ones, with some missing. The repertoire holds about 140,000 clones, around 80% seen once, with 11% in the top ten. The sequenced sample was PBMCs. The origin of the receptors is a man between 18 and 29 years old in good health and CMV-seropositive.

The chain links TRBV28 to TRBJ2-7; 11 bases are shared with TRBD2. Germline V gene data show CDR1 as MDHEN and CDR2 as SYDVKM. Trimming took 6 bases from V and 6 from J; bases not matched to a gene: 7. CDR3 length equals 14 residues. The CDR3 coding sequence is TGTGCCAGCAGACAGACTAGCGGGATATGCGAGCAGTACTTC. Its translation is CASRQTSGICEQYF.

CDR3 in DNA: TGCAGTGCTAGATGGCACGAGCAGTACTTC. This translates into CSARWHEQYF. The chain joins TRBV20-1 to TRBJ2-7; D not certain. Germline V gives CDR1 DFQATT, CDR2 SNEGSKA (reference sequence). The CDR3 runs to 10 residues. V lost 2 bases to trimming and J lost 5 bases, with 4 bases between them.

The chain links TRBV6-5 to TRBJ2-7; TRBD2 might be the D (6 bases). CDR1 is MNHEY and CDR2 is SVGAGI in the germline V gene. The V end was cut by 11 bases, the J end by 0 bases, with 17 bases between. This CDR3 has 14 amino acids. The CDR3 DNA reads as TGTGCCGCGGGAAAATCGAGAAGCTCCTACGAGCAGTACTTC. It translates to CAAGKSRSSYEQYF.

The rearrangement links TRBV30 to TRBJ1-5; 7 bases fit TRBD1. Losses at the gene ends were 5 bases for V and 1 base for J; bases not matched to a gene: 2. The CDR3 extends over 13 amino acids. Germline-derived CDR1 and CDR2 are GTSNPN and SVGIG (reference sequence). The CDR3 sequence is CAWSGQSNQPQHF. The CDR3 coding sequence is TGTGCCTGGTCGGGACAGAGCAATCAGCCCCAGCATTTT.

This clone has just a few counts. Different DNA sequences within this sample yield the same CDR3. The V call is TRBV6-1, the J call TRBJ1-5; D ambiguous. The length of the CDR3 is 18 residues. CDR1 is MNHNS, CDR2 SASEGT, per germline. V lost 0 bases, J lost 7 bases, and 22 bases lay in between. CDR3 protein: CASSEAYTSGRTSQPQHF. The CDR3 DNA sequence: TGTGCCAGCAGTGAAGCGTATACCTCGGGCAGGACTTCCCAGCCCCAGCATTTT.

Of note for this clone: The sample holds other DNA sequences that translate to the same CDR3. The rearrangement links TRBV30 to TRBJ2-1; D may be TRBD2 (5 bases). The germline CDR1 and CDR2 sequences are GTSNPN and SVGIG (reference sequence). CDR3 length: 16 residues. V lost 2 bases, J lost 4 bases, and 18 bases lay in between. CDR3 amino acids: CAWSPSTSWVYNEQFF. Written as DNA, the CDR3 is TGTGCCTGGAGTCCTTCCACTAGTTGGGTTTACAATGAGCAGTTCTTC.

This chain uses TRBV9 with TRBJ2-1; 14 bases align to TRBD2. Germline V gives CDR1 SGDLS, CDR2 YYNGEE. The trim removed 4 bases at V and 9 bases at J, leaving 9 bases unmatched. This CDR3 spans 16 amino acids. CDR3 loop: CASSSTGTSGSREQFF. In nucleotides, the CDR3 is TGTGCCAGCAGCTCCACCGGGACTAGCGGGAGTCGTGAGCAGTTCTTC.

This clone came up a few times. The chain is built from TRBV21-1 and TRBJ2-3; TRBD1 is taken as the D call from the table, unchecked against the DNA. TRBV21-1 is an annotated pseudogene. The CDR3 length is 12 residues. The CDR3 here is CASSKGGGTQYF. The CDR3 coding sequence is TGTGCCAGCAGCAAAGGAGGGGGTACGCAGTATTTT.

The chain carries TRBV16 and TRBJ1-1, with D hard to call. The CDR3 runs 15 residues. Germline CDR1 and CDR2: KGHSY and FQNENV. V gave up 0 bases and J gave up 0 bases, with 8 bases separating them. The CDR3 region has the DNA TGTGCCAGCAGCCAATCTGTCAACATGAACACTGAAGCTTTCTTT. Translation gives CASSQSVNMNTEAFF.

Of note for this clone: Other DNA sequences in this specimen translate into the identical CDR3. The V and J genes are TRBV6-5 and TRBJ2-7; 12 bases are a match to TRBD2. The CDR3 runs 15 residues. CDR1 is MNHEY, CDR2 SVGAGI, per germline. J gave up 2 bases and V 6 bases, and 5 bases lay outside the gene matches. CDR3 amino acids: CASSRTSGATYEQYF. In DNA, the CDR3 is TGTGCCAGCAGCCGGACTAGCGGGGCTACCTACGAGCAGTACTTC.

This chain uses TRBV30 with TRBJ2-3; 8 bases match TRBD1. The CDR3 has 15 residues. Per the germline V gene, CDR1 is GTSNPN and CDR2 is SVGIG (reference sequence). Trimming cost V 0 bases and J 3 bases; bases outside gene matches: 5. CDR3 coding DNA: TGTGCCTGGAGTGTTGGGACAGGTCGTACAGATACGCAGTATTTT. Translated: CAWSVGTGRTDTQYF. The entire variable domain, with the rest obtained from reference TRBV30 and TRBJ2-3, is as follows: SQTIHQWPATLVQPVGSPLSLECTVEGTSNPNLYWYRQAAGRGLQLLFYSVGIGQISSEVPQNLSASRPQDRQFILSSKKLLLSDSGFYLCAWSVGTGRTDTQYFGPGTRLTVL.

The rearrangement links TRBV19 to TRBJ1-4, with 9 positions matching TRBD1. This CDR3 is 14 amino acids long. The germline CDR1 and CDR2 sequences are LNHDA and SQIVND (reference sequence). V trimming: 6 bases; J trimming: 10 bases; junction bases outside the gene matches: 9. The CDR3, as DNA: TGTGCCAGTAGCCAGCCCGGACAGGGGAGAAAACTGTTTTTT. Its translation is CASSQPGQGRKLFF.

This chain links TRBV27 with TRBJ1-2; 8 nucleotides line up with TRBD1. Germline V lookup: CDR1 MNHEY, CDR2 SMNVEV (reference sequence). This CDR3 has 13 residues. Unmatched junction bases numbered 7, after V lost 6 bases and J lost 7 bases. The CDR3 DNA reads TGTGCCAGCAGGTTAGGGACAGGAGGTGGCTACACCTTC. Amino acids: CASRLGTGGGYTF.

The chain has TRBV27 and TRBJ2-1; TRBD2 matches at 7 bases. This CDR3 is built from 13 residues. The V segment lost 6 bases and the J segment 2 bases; nucleotides outside the gene matches: 1. CDR1 is MNHEY and CDR2 is SMNVEV in the germline V gene (reference sequence). In DNA form, the CDR3 reads TGTGCCAGCAGGCGGGAGCCCTACAATGAGCAGTTCTTC. This translates into CASRREPYNEQFF.

V gene TRBV7-3 combines with J gene TRBJ2-6, with D tentatively TRBD1 (6 bases). Germline V gene data show CDR1 as SGHTA and CDR2 as FQGTGA. The CDR3 contains 18 residues. V was cut by 2 bases and J by 0 bases, with 14 bases left in between. The CDR3 spells CASSLAGGAGSGANVLTF. The CDR3 nucleotides read TGTGCCAGCAGCTTAGCTGGGGGCGCGGGCTCTGGGGCCAACGTCCTGACTTTC.

The chain links TRBV30 to TRBJ2-7; D is perhaps TRBD2 (7 bases). The germline CDR1 and CDR2 sequences are GTSNPN and SVGIG (reference sequence). The CDR3 has 13 residues. The V gene lost 2 bases and the J gene lost 6 bases, with 14 bases spanning the gap. CDR3 amino acids: CAWSRGGRSEQYF. CDR3 DNA sequence: TGTGCCTGGAGTCGCGGGGGCAGGTCCGAGCAGTACTTC.

There are a few counts of this clone. V is TRBV18 and J is TRBJ1-4, with 7 bases identical to TRBD1. The junction had 16 bases not matched to a gene; V was cut back by 5 bases and J by 10 bases. The germline V gene encodes CDR1 KGHSH and CDR2 LQKENI. This CDR3 is 16 amino acids long. CDR3 loop: CASSAASIQGLGKLFF. DNA for the CDR3: TGTGCCAGCTCAGCCGCGTCGATACAGGGGTTAGGAAAACTGTTTTTT. Full variable domain (outside the CDR3, taken from reference TRBV18 and TRBJ1-4): NAGVMQNPRHLVRRRGQEARLRCSPMKGHSHVYWYRQLPEEGLKFMVYLQKENIIDESGMPKERFSAEFPKEGPSILRIQQVVRGDSAAYFCASSAASIQGLGKLFFGSGTQLSVL.

For the CDR3, the DNA is TGTGCCATCAGTGAGTCACAAGCCGGGGAGCTGTTTTTT. This encodes CAISESQAGELFF. The chain has TRBV10-3 and TRBJ2-2; D call uncertain. V was shortened by 0 bases and J by 6 bases, with 5 bases between the two germline ends. CDR1 is ENHRY, CDR2 SYGVKD, per germline. CDR3 size: 13 residues.

The genes are TRBV15 and TRBJ2-1, with a tentative D call TRBD1 (5 bases). V was cut by 0 bases and J by 7 bases, with 19 bases left in between. There are 17 residues in the CDR3. Looked up from germline, CDR1 is LNHNV and CDR2 is YYDKDF (reference sequence). CDR3 DNA sequence: TGTGCCACCAGCAGAGATTCACGGAGTGGGGCTAGGAATGAGCAGTTCTTC. Amino acid sequence: CATSRDSRSGARNEQFF.

Notes on this clone: Compared with germline, one end of the junction differs, possibly owing to a read error. The chain joins TRBV30 to TRBJ2-7; a possible D gene is TRBD1 (6 bases). This CDR3 has 12 amino acids. Germline CDR1 reads GTSNPN; CDR2 reads SVGIG (reference sequence). CDR3 nucleotide sequence: TGTGCCTGGAGTGTATATGGGGACACTGAAAAGTTC. Its protein product is CAWSVYGDTEKF.

CDR3 protein: CASSQHRDRDHNEQFF. The CDR3 nucleotides read TGTGCCAGCAGCCAACACCGGGACAGGGACCACAATGAGCAGTTCTTC. The chain combines TRBV14 with TRBJ2-1; 9 positions agree with TRBD1. CDR1 is SGHDN and CDR2 is FVKESK in the germline V gene. The CDR3 loop spans 16 amino acids. The V and J ends lost 2 bases and 5 bases, in that order; junction bases with no gene match: 7.

The chain joins TRBV2 to TRBJ2-5, with 7 bases aligning to TRBD2. This CDR3 has 18 amino acids. CDR1 and CDR2 from the germline V gene are SNHLY and FYNNEI. The V gene end was trimmed by 1 base and the J gene end by 0 bases; junction bases not matched to a gene: 11. The CDR3 reads CASSEVALGEGNQETQYF. In DNA form, the CDR3 reads TGTGCCAGCAGTGAAGTCGCCTTGGGGGAGGGAAACCAAGAGACCCAGTACTTC.

V gene TRBV19 combines with J gene TRBJ2-3, with D unresolved. Germline V CDR1 and CDR2: LNHDA, SQIVND (reference sequence). This CDR3 comprises 13 residues. V gave up 8 bases and J gave up 0 bases, with 9 bases separating them. The CDR3 DNA follows: TGTGCCAGTTTAAGCGTTAGCACAGATACGCAGTATTTT. It is translated as CASLSVSTDTQYF.

The J gene is TRBJ2-7, the V gene TRBV7-3; 7 nucleotides match TRBD2. With 3 bases clipped from V and 1 base from J, the junction kept 6 bases outside the gene matches. The CDR3 sequence is 15 residues long. CDR1 is SGHTA and CDR2 is FQGTGA in the germline V gene. CDR3 nucleotide sequence: TGTGCCAGCAGCTTTGGCGGGGGTTTGTCCTACGAGCAGTACTTC. Its protein product is CASSFGGGLSYEQYF.

This chain uses TRBV7-2 with TRBJ1-3; no clear D. V lost 0 bases, J lost 0 bases, and 9 bases lay in between. The length of the CDR3 is 16 residues. Germline V gives CDR1 SGHTA, CDR2 FQGNSA. The CDR3 here is CASSLAGSPSGNTIYF. The CDR3 DNA reads as TGTGCCAGCAGCTTAGCCGGGTCTCCCTCTGGAAACACCATATATTTT.